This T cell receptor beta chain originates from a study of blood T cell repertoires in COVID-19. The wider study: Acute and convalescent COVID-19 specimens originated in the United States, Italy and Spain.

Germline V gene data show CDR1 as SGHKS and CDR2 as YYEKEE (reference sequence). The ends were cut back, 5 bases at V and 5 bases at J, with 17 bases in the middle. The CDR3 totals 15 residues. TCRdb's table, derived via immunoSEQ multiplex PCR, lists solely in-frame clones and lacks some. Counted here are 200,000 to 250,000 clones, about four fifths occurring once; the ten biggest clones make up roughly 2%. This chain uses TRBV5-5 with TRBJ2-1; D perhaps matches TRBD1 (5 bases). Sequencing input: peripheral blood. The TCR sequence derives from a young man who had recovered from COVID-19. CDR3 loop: CASSQGITRNNEQFF. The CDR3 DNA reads TGTGCCAGCAGTCAGGGCATAACAAGGAACAATGAGCAGTTCTTC.